These T cell receptor beta chains were read from a single sample in a study of blood T cell repertoires in COVID-19. Data came from immunoSEQ multiplex PCR; TCRdb stores just in-frame clones and leaves some out. The table lists a few hundred thousand clones, approximately 80% of them singletons. The sequenced sample consisted of peripheral blood. These receptors were collected from a human donor in a cohort sampled during active COVID-19. The conserved cysteine and the conserved F or W are not part of the CDR3 here. Some rows mark clone size as missing; the rest say once, few, many or name a class of expanded clone.

TRBJ2-7 | NA | TRBV11-3 | ASSLDRIFCGDSYEQY
TRBJ2-1 | NA | TRBV4-2 | ASSQSDRYYNEQF
TRBJ2-7 | NA | TRBV7-2 | ASSPRRTGGEQY
TRBJ1-6 | NA | TRBV5-1 | ASSLTGGKESPLH
TRBJ2-1 | NA | TRBV14 | ASSQEVIGGDNEQF
TRBJ2-3 | NA | TRBV7-2 | ASSLPILTDTQY
TRBJ1-1 | NA | TRBV11-2 | ASSPPGGRGTEAF
TRBJ2-7 | NA | TRBV7-9 | ASREGQASGQY
TRBJ2-5 | once | TRBV30 | AWSAGSGDQETQY
TRBJ1-1 | NA | TRBV7-9 | ASSARPGAEAF
TRBJ2-3 | NA | TRBV6-2/TRBV6-3 | ASSPSGVLTDTQY
TRBJ2-7 | NA | TRBV28 | ASSLAGGIYEQY
TRBJ1-5 | NA | TRBV6-5 | ASRDQGPSNQPQH
TRBJ1-5 | few | TRBV11-2 | ASSSQQGSAQH
TRBJ2-3 | NA | TRBV6-2/TRBV6-3 | ASSYGLAPDTDTQY
TRBJ1-2 | few | TRBV7-2 | ASSPTGDSYGYT
TRBJ1-1 | NA | TRBV3-1/TRBV3-2 | ASSQEWAGMNTEAF
TRBJ1-5 | once | TRBV27 | ASKGQGNQPQH
TRBJ1-4 | NA | TRBV5-1 | ASSFRDRGEKLF
TRBJ1-5 | NA | TRBV15 | ATSSDPRPEAGQH
TRBJ2-1 | NA | TRBV6-1 | ASSETSEQF
TRBJ1-1 | NA | TRBV3-1/TRBV3-2 | ASSQAAGGGTEAF
TRBJ2-2 | NA | TRBV4-2 | ASSQDALAGGHTGELF
TRBJ1-1 | NA | TRBV9 | ASSVDENEAF
TRBJ2-5 | NA | TRBV28 | ASSSPGQGVWETQY
TRBJ1-5 | NA | TRBV5-1 | ASSLEGQFNQPQH
TRBJ2-7 | many | TRBV5-6 | ASSLRTTSYEQY
TRBJ1-2 | NA | TRBV27 | ASSFQPQVSYGYT
TRBJ2-1 | NA | TRBV28 | ASRSAGGPNEQF
TRBJ1-1 | NA | TRBV11-2 | ASSPHPQGTEAF
TRBJ1-2 | NA | TRBV6-5 | ASSYGPGRGSYGYT
TRBJ2-2 | NA | TRBV3-1/TRBV3-2 | ASSQDRQAGELF
TRBJ1-2 | NA | TRBV6-5 | ASSYMGQVNYGYT
TRBJ2-4 | NA | TRBV2 | ASSELKGVNIQY
TRBJ1-3 | NA | TRBV28 | ASSGQGAAGNTIY
TRBJ2-2 | few | TRBV11-2 | ASSLGWPTGELF
TRBJ1-6 | few | TRBV6-4 | ASSDSSGSLH
TRBJ1-5 | NA | TRBV30 | AWSTGGNSNQPQH
TRBJ1-3 | NA | TRBV24-1 | ATQGATGNTIY
TRBJ2-1 | NA | TRBV16 | ASSLRTPYNEQF
TRBJ2-7 | NA | TRBV28 | ASSLSGQYSYEQY
TRBJ1-1 | NA | TRBV30 | AWSVSPRQGTEAF
TRBJ1-3 | NA | TRBV19 | ASTTQTVNGNTIY
TRBJ1-6 | few | TRBV9 | ASSPGTGSSYNSPLH
TRBJ2-1 | few | TRBV2 | ASSLGLAGGSYNEQF
TRBJ2-7 | NA | TRBV7-9 | ASSFAAQFGEQY
TRBJ1-6 | NA | TRBV19 | ASSVTGTSGDNSPLH